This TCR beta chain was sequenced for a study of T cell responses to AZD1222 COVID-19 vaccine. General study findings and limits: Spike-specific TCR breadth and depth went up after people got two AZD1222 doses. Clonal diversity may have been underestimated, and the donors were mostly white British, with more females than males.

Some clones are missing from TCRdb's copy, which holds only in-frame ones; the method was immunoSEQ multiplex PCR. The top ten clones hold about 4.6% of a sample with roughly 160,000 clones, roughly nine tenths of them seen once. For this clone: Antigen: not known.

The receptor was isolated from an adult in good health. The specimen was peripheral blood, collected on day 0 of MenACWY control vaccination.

CDR3 in amino acids: CASSPWREGAKNIQYF. The CDR3 DNA reads TGTGCCAGCAGCCCCTGGAGGGAGGGAGCCAAAAACATTCAGTACTTC. The chain has TRBV7-8 and TRBJ2-4; 7 bases line up with TRBD2. Losses at the gene ends were 5 bases for V and 0 bases for J; bases not matched to a gene: 7. CDR1 SGHVS and CDR2 FQNEAQ come from the germline V gene. This CDR3 spans 16 amino acids.